This T cell receptor beta chain was obtained from a study of blood T cell repertoires in COVID-19. Study information: COVID-19 samples collected from the United States, Italy and Spain covered acute and convalescent phases.

The repertoire was sequenced with immunoSEQ multiplex PCR; TCRdb's copy has only in-frame clones and lacks some. The sample yields about 150,000 clones, approximately 88% seen once. Germline-derived CDR1 and CDR2 are MNHEY and SMNVEV (reference sequence). V gave up 4 bases and J gave up 0 bases, with 16 bases separating them. This CDR3 region has 17 residues. Material: peripheral blood. The V call is TRBV27, the J call TRBJ1-3; D is undetermined. The origin of this receptor is a man aged 18-30 years with active or convalescent COVID-19. CDR3 nucleotides: TGTGCCAGCAGTTACTCGGGGAGGCCGAGCTCTGGAAACACCATATATTTT. This translates into CASSYSGRPSSGNTIYF.